The rows below give T cell receptor beta chains drawn from one sample of a study of blood T cell repertoires in COVID-19. The data were produced by immunoSEQ multiplex PCR, yet TCRdb's version contains in-frame clones alone and is incomplete. The table lists roughly 350,000 clones, about 90% of them singletons. Sequences were obtained from peripheral blood. The receptors come from a woman aged 18 to 35 who had recovered from COVID-19. Each CDR3 is given with its conserved first and last residue. A D gene is named only where the DNA matches it firmly. Size tells how often a clone was seen (once, few, many) or the class of an expanded clone, and some rows leave it out.

v_gene: TRBV5-1
abundance: .
j_gene: TRBJ1-2
d_gene: .
CDR3aa: CASSLGGQDYGYTF
CDR3nt: TGCGCCAGCAGCCTTGGGGGCCAGGACTATGGCTACACCTTC

v_gene: TRBV4-1
abundance: .
j_gene: TRBJ2-3
d_gene: TRBD2
CDR3aa: CASSAGTIPPDTQYF
CDR3nt: TGCGCCAGCAGCGCCGGGACTATCCCTCCCGATACGCAGTATTTT

v_gene: TRBV4-3
abundance: .
j_gene: TRBJ2-2
d_gene: .
CDR3aa: CASSHERTGELFF
CDR3nt: TGCGCCAGCAGCCACGAGAGAACGGGGGAGCTGTTTTTT

v_gene: TRBV2
abundance: .
j_gene: TRBJ2-1
d_gene: TRBD2
CDR3aa: CASSELAGDYNEQFF
CDR3nt: TGTGCCAGCAGCGAGCTAGCGGGGGATTACAATGAGCAGTTCTTC

v_gene: TRBV7-2
abundance: .
j_gene: TRBJ1-1
d_gene: .
CDR3aa: CASSPLRSGAVGYTEAFF
CDR3nt: TGTGCCAGCAGCCCGCTAAGGTCAGGGGCGGTGGGATACACTGAAGCTTTCTTT

v_gene: TRBV5-6
abundance: .
j_gene: TRBJ2-1
d_gene: TRBD2
CDR3aa: CASSLVLASYNEQFF
CDR3nt: TGTGCCAGCAGCTTGGTACTAGCGTCCTACAATGAGCAGTTCTTC

v_gene: TRBV28
abundance: .
j_gene: TRBJ1-2
d_gene: .
CDR3aa: CASSPESYGYTF
CDR3nt: TGTGCCAGCAGCCCGGAGTCTTATGGCTACACCTTC

v_gene: TRBV5-4
abundance: .
j_gene: TRBJ2-3
d_gene: TRBD2
CDR3aa: CASSLPSGDTDTQYF
CDR3nt: TGTGCCAGCAGCTTGCCTAGCGGGGACACAGATACGCAGTATTTT

v_gene: TRBV27
abundance: .
j_gene: TRBJ1-1
d_gene: .
CDR3aa: CASSLLGGQAFF
CDR3nt: TGTGCCAGCAGTTTACTAGGGGGTCAAGCTTTCTTT

v_gene: TRBV2
abundance: .
j_gene: TRBJ1-1
d_gene: TRBD1
CDR3aa: CASRTQGRNTEAFF
CDR3nt: TGTGCCAGCAGGACACAGGGGCGCAACACTGAAGCTTTCTTT

v_gene: TRBV24-1
abundance: .
j_gene: TRBJ1-5
d_gene: TRBD1
CDR3aa: CATSPGPGTGALSSNQPQHF
CDR3nt: TGTGCCACCAGCCCAGGCCCCGGGACAGGGGCGTTAAGCAGCAATCAGCCCCAGCATTTT

v_gene: TRBV24-1
abundance: .
j_gene: TRBJ1-2
d_gene: TRBD1
CDR3aa: CATSGTPGTDISSYGYTF
CDR3nt: TGTGCCACCAGTGGGACCCCCGGGACAGACATTTCCAGCTATGGCTACACCTTC

v_gene: TRBV2
abundance: .
j_gene: TRBJ1-1
d_gene: TRBD1
CDR3aa: CASRGTGGDTEAFF
CDR3nt: TGTGCCAGCAGAGGGACAGGGGGCGACACTGAAGCTTTCTTT

v_gene: TRBV19
abundance: .
j_gene: TRBJ2-6
d_gene: TRBD1
CDR3aa: CASSTLTGAVTGANVLTF
CDR3nt: TGTGCCAGTAGTACCTTAACAGGGGCGGTGACTGGGGCCAACGTCCTGACTTTC

v_gene: TRBV30
abundance: .
j_gene: TRBJ1-2
d_gene: .
CDR3aa: CALDPGGLNYGYTF
CDR3nt: TGTGCCTTAGATCCGGGGGGCCTTAACTATGGCTACACCTTC

v_gene: TRBV6-6
abundance: .
j_gene: TRBJ2-3
d_gene: .
CDR3aa: CASSSTGDTQYF
CDR3nt: TGTGCCAGCAGTTCTACTGGAGATACGCAGTATTTT

v_gene: TRBV6-5
abundance: .
j_gene: TRBJ1-4
d_gene: .
CDR3aa: CASWFGATNEKLFF
CDR3nt: TGTGCCAGCTGGTTCGGGGCAACTAATGAAAAACTGTTTTTT

v_gene: TRBV14
abundance: .
j_gene: TRBJ2-1
d_gene: TRBD2
CDR3aa: CASSQGPGGNHEQFF
CDR3nt: TGTGCCAGCAGCCAAGGGCCGGGGGGTAACCATGAGCAGTTCTTC

v_gene: TRBV7-9
abundance: few
j_gene: TRBJ2-2
d_gene: TRBD2
CDR3aa: CASSSTSGRGAGELFF
CDR3nt: TGTGCCAGCAGCTCAACTAGCGGGAGAGGGGCCGGGGAGCTGTTTTTT

v_gene: TRBV10-3
abundance: once
j_gene: TRBJ2-3
d_gene: .
CDR3aa: CAISELGSAPTDTQYF
CDR3nt: TGTGCCATCAGTGAGTTGGGCAGTGCACCGACAGATACGCAGTATTTT

v_gene: TRBV13
abundance: .
j_gene: TRBJ1-6
d_gene: .
CDR3aa: CASSLGREEYNSPLHF
CDR3nt: TGTGCCAGCAGCTTAGGGCGGGAAGAATATAATTCACCCCTCCACTTT

v_gene: TRBV5-4
abundance: .
j_gene: TRBJ1-2
d_gene: TRBD1
CDR3aa: CASSLAQGAYGYTF
CDR3nt: TGTGCCAGCAGCTTGGCGCAGGGGGCTTATGGCTACACCTTC

v_gene: TRBV19
abundance: .
j_gene: TRBJ1-5
d_gene: .
CDR3aa: CASREKGRPNQPQHF
CDR3nt: TGTGCCAGTAGGGAAAAAGGGAGACCCAATCAGCCCCAGCATTTT

v_gene: TRBV30
abundance: once
j_gene: TRBJ2-1
d_gene: TRBD2
CDR3aa: CAWSVWGGTSFFF
CDR3nt: TGTGCCTGGAGTGTATGGGGTGGGACTAGTTTTTTCTTC

v_gene: TRBV18
abundance: .
j_gene: TRBJ1-3
d_gene: TRBD1
CDR3aa: CASSPRTGRNTIYF
CDR3nt: TGTGCCAGCTCACCAAGGACAGGCCGAAACACCATATATTTT

v_gene: TRBV7-6
abundance: .
j_gene: TRBJ2-1
d_gene: TRBD1
CDR3aa: CASSSFSGTDNEQFF
CDR3nt: TGTGCCAGCAGCTCGTTTTCCGGGACAGACAATGAGCAGTTCTTC

v_gene: TRBV4-3
abundance: .
j_gene: TRBJ1-2
d_gene: .
CDR3aa: CASSQMRTAYGYTF
CDR3nt: TGCGCCAGCAGCCAGATGCGGACAGCTTATGGCTACACCTTC

v_gene: TRBV10-2
abundance: .
j_gene: TRBJ2-3
d_gene: .
CDR3aa: CASSDRVGTDTQYF
CDR3nt: TGCGCCAGCAGTGACAGGGTGGGCACAGATACGCAGTATTTT

v_gene: TRBV28
abundance: .
j_gene: TRBJ1-2
d_gene: .
CDR3aa: CASSFPPGDVGYTF
CDR3nt: TGTGCCAGCAGTTTTCCGCCAGGGGATGTGGGCTACACCTTC